This T cell receptor beta chain originates from a study of cytomegalovirus exposure and HLA in healthy donors. PCR amplification relied on 60 Vbeta primers (plus 13 Jbeta primers). TCRdb's table, derived via immunoSEQ multiplex PCR, lists solely in-frame clones and lacks some. The sample includes 150,000 to 200,000 clones, approximately 71% of them seen just once. Trimming stripped 6 bases from V and 16 bases from J, with 22 bases between. Germline loops: CDR1 MDHEN, CDR2 SYDVKM. The CDR3 contains 13 residues. This sequence joins TRBV28 and TRBJ1-3, with D uncertain. The source is a man in his late teens or twenties in good health and CMV-seropositive. The sample consisted of PBMCs. The CDR3 loop reads CASSLSGPIATYF. The CDR3 DNA reads TGTGCCAGCAGCCTCTCTGGACCGATAGCGACGTATTTT.